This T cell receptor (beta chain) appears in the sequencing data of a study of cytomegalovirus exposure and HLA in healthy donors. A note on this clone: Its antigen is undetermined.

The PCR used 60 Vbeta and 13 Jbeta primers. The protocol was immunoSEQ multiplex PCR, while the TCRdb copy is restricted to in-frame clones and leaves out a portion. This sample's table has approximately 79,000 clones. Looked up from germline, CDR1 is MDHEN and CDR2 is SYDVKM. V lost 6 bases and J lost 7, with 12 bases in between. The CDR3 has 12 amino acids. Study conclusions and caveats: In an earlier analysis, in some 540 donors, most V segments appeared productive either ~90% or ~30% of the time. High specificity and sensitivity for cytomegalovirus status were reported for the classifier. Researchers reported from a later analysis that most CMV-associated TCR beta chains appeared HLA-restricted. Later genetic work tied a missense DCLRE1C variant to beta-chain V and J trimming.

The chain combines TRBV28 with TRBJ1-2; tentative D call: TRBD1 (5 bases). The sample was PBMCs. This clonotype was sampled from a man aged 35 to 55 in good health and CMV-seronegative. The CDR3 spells CASRSGILGYTF. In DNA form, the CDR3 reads TGTGCCAGCAGATCAGGGATTCTTGGCTACACCTTC.